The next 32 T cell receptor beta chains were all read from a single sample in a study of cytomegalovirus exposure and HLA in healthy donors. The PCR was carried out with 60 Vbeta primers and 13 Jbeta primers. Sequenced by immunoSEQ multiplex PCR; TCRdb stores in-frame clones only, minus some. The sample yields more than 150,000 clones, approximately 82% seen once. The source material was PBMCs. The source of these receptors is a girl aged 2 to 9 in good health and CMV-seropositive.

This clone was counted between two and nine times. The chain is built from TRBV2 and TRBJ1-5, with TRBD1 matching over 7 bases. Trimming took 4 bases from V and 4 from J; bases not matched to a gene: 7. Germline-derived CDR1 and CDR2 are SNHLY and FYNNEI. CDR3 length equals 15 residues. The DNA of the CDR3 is TGTGCCAGCAGTGCGACGACAGGGTATAATCAGCCCCAGCATTTT. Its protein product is CASSATTGYNQPQHF.

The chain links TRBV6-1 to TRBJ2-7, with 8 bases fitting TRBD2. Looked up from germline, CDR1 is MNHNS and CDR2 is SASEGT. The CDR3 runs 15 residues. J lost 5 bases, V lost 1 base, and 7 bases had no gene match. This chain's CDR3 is CASSEVSGINDEQYF. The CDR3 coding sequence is TGTGCCAGCAGTGAAGTTAGCGGGATAAACGACGAGCAGTACTTC.

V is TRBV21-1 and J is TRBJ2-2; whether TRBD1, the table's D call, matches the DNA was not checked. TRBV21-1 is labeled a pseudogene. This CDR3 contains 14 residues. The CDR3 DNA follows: TGTGCCAGCACCGGGACAAGGAACACCGGGGAGCTGTTTTTT. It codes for CASTGTRNTGELFF.

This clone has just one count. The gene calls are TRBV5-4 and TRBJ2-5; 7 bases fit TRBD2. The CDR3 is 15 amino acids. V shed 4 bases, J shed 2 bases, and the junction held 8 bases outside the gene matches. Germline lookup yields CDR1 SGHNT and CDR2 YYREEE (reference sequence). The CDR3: CASSGFGGGQETQYF. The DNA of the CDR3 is TGTGCCAGCAGCGGGTTTGGCGGGGGTCAAGAGACCCAGTACTTC.

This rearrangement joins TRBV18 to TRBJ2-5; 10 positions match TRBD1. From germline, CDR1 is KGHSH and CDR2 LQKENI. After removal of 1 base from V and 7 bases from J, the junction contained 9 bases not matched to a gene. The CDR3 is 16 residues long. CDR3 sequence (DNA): TGTGCCAGCTCACCACGGGGACAGGGGATTGATGGGACCCAGTACTTC. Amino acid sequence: CASSPRGQGIDGTQYF.

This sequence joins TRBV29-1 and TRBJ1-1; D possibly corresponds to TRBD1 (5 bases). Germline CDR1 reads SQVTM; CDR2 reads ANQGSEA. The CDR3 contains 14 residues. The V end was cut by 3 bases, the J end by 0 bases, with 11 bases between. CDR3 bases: TGCAGCGTTGAGACAGATCGGTTGAACACTGAAGCTTTCTTT. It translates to CSVETDRLNTEAFF.

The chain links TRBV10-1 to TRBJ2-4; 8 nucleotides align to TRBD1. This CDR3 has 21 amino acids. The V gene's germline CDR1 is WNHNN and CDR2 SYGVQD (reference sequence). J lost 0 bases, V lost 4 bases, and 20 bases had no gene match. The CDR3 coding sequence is TGCGCCAGCAGTGCCCTCCGGACAGGGTCCCACCAGGTCGTAGCCAAAAACATTCAGTACTTC. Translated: CASSALRTGSHQVVAKNIQYF.

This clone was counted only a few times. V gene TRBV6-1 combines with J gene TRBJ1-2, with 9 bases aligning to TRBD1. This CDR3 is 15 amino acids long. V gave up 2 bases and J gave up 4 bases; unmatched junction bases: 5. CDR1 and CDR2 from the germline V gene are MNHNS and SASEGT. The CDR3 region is CASSEIRDRAYGYTF. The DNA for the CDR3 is TGTGCCAGCAGTGAAATTAGGGACAGGGCCTATGGCTACACCTTC.

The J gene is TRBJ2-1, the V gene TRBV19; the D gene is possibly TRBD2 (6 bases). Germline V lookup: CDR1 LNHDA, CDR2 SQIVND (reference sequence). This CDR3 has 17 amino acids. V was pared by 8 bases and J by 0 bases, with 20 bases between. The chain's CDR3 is CASGGRGPGISYNEQFF. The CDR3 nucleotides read TGTGCCAGTGGTGGGCGGGGTCCTGGAATCTCCTACAATGAGCAGTTCTTC.

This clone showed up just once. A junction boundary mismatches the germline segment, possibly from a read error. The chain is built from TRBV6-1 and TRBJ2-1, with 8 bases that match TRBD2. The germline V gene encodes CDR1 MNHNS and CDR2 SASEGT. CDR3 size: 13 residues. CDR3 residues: CASRGGAYSEQFF. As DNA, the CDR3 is TGTGCCTCTCGGGGGGGGGCCTACAGTGAGCAGTTCTTC.

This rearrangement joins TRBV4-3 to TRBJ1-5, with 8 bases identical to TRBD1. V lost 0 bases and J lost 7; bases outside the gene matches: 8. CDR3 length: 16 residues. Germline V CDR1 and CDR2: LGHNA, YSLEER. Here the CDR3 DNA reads TGCGCCAGCAGCCAAGATCCAACAGGGGGTGGGCAGCCCCAGCATTTT. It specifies CASSQDPTGGGQPQHF.

CDR3 amino acids: CASSTTPSGGVTEAFF. CDR3 nucleotides: TGTGCCAGTAGTACAACTCCATCGGGGGGCGTAACTGAAGCTTTCTTT. This chain links TRBV19 with TRBJ1-1; D perhaps matches TRBD1 (6 bases). Trimming shortened V by 4 bases and J by 5 bases, and 20 bases separated the two germline ends. Per germline, CDR1 LNHDA and CDR2 SQIVND (reference sequence). CDR3 length: 16 amino acids.

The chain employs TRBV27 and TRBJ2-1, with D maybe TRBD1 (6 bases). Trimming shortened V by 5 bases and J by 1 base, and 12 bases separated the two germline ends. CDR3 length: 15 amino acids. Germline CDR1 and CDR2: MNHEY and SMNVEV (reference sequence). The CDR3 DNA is TGTGCCAGCAGTCCGATGGACAGATCCTACAATGAGCAGTTCTTC. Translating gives CASSPMDRSYNEQFF.

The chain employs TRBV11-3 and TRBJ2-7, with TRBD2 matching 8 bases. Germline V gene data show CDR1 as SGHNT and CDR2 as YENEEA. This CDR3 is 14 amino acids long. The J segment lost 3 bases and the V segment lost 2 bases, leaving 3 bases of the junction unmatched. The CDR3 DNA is TGTGCCAGCAGCTTAAGGCTAGCGGGCTACGAGCAGTACTTC. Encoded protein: CASSLRLAGYEQYF.

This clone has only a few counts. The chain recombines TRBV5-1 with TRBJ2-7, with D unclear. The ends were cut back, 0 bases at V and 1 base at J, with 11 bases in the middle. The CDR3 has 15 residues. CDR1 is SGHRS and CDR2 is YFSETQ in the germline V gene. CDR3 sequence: CASSLALAASYEQYF. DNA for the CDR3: TGCGCCAGCAGCTTGGCCTTAGCCGCATCCTACGAGCAGTACTTC.

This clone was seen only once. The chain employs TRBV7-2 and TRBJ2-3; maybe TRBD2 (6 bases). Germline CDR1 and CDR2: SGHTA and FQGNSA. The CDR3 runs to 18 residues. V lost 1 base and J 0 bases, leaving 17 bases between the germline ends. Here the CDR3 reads CASSLVSLGGRSTDTQYF. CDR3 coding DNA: TGTGCCAGCAGCTTAGTAAGTCTCGGGGGAAGAAGCACAGATACGCAGTATTTT.

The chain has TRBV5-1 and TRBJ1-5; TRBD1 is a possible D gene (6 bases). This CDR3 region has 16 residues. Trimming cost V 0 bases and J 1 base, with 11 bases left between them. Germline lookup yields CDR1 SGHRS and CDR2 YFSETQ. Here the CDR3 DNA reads TGCGCCAGCAGCTTGGACGGCAGGGGAAGCAATCAGCCCCAGCATTTT. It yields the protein CASSLDGRGSNQPQHF.

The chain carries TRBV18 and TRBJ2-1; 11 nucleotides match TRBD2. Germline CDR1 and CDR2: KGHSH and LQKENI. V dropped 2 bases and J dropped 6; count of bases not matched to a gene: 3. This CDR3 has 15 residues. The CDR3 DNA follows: TGTGCCAGCTCACCAGGACTAGCGGGCCCCAATGAGCAGTTCTTC. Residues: CASSPGLAGPNEQFF. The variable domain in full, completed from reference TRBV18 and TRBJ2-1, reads NAGVMQNPRHLVRRRGQEARLRCSPMKGHSHVYWYRQLPEEGLKFMVYLQKENIIDESGMPKERFSAEFPKEGPSILRIQQVVRGDSAAYFCASSPGLAGPNEQFFGPGTRLTVL.

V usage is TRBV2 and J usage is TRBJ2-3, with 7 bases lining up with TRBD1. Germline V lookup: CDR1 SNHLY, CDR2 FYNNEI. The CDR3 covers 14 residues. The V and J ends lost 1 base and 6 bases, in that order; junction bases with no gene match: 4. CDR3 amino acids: CASSEGTGGDTQYF. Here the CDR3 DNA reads TGTGCCAGCAGTGAAGGGACAGGCGGGGATACGCAGTATTTT.

The DNA of the CDR3 is TGTGCCAGCAGTTTTACAGGAGGGAGGGTTAACTATGGCTACACCTTC. Translation: CASSFTGGRVNYGYTF. The chain couples TRBV27 to TRBJ1-2; possibly TRBD1 for D (5 bases). Germline CDR1 is MNHEY and CDR2 is SMNVEV (reference sequence). Deletions cut 3 bases from V and 1 base from J, with 15 bases between. The CDR3 covers 16 residues.

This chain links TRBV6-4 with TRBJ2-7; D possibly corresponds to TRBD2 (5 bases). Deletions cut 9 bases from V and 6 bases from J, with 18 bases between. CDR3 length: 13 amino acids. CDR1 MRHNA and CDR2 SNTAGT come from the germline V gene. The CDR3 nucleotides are TGTGCCAGTATTGCGGGCCGGGTGGGCGAGCAGTACTTC. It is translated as CASIAGRVGEQYF.

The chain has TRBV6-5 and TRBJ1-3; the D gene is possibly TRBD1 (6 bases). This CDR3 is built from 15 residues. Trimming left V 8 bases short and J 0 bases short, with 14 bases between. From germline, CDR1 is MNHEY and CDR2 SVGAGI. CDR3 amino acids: CASSKTGSSGNTIYF. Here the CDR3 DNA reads TGTGCCAGCTCGAAAACAGGGAGCTCTGGAAACACCATATATTTT.

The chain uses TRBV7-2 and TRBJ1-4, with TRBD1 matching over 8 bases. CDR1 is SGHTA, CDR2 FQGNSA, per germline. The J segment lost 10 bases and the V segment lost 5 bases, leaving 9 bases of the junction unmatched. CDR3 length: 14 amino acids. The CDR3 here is CASSPDRGRGKLFF. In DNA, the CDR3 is TGTGCCAGCAGCCCCGACAGGGGTCGTGGAAAACTGTTTTTT.

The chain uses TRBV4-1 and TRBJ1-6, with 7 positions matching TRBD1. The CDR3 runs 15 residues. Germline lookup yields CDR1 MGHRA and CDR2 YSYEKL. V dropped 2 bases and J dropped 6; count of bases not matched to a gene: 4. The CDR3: CASSQPGQSNSPLHF. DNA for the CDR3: TGCGCCAGCAGCCAACCGGGACAGTCTAATTCACCCCTCCACTTT.

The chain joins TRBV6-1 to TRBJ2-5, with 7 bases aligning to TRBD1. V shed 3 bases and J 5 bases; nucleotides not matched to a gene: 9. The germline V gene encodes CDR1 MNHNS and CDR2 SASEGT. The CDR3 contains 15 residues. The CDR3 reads CASSDRQGSGETQYF. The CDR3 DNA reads TGTGCCAGCAGTGACCGACAGGGTAGTGGGGAGACCCAGTACTTC.

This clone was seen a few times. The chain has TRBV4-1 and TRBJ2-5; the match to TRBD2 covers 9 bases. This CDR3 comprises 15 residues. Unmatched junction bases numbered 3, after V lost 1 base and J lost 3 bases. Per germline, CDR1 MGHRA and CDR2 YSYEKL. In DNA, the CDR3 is TGCGCCAGCAGCCAAGGGACTAGCGAGAAAGAGACCCAGTACTTC. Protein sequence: CASSQGTSEKETQYF.

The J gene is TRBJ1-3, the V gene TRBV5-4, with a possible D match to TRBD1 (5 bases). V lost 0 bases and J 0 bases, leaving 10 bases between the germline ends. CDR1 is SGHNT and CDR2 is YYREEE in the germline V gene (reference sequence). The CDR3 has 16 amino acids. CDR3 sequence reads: CASSLDGHISGNTIYF. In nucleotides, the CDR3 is TGTGCCAGCAGCTTGGACGGACACATCTCTGGAAACACCATATATTTT.

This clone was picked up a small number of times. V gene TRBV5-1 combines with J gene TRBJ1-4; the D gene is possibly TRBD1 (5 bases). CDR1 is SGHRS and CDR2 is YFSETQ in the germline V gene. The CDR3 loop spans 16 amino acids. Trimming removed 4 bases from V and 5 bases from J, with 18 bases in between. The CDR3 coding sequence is TGCGCCAGCAGCAGCGGGACTCCCCGGGGGAATGAAAAACTGTTTTTT. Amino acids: CASSSGTPRGNEKLFF.

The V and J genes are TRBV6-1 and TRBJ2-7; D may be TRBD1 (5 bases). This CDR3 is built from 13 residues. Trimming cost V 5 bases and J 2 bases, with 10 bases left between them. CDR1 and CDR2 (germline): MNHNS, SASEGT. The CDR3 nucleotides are TGTGCCAGCAGTTCGACAGAGACCTACGAGCAGTACTTC. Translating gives CASSSTETYEQYF.

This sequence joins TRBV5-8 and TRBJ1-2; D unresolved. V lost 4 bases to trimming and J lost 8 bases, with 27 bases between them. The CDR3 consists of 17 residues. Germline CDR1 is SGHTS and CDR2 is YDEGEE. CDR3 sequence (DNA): TGTGCCAGCAGCCTAAGTTCCTCCCTCCCCTACTCGTCCGGCTACACCTTC. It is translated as CASSLSSSLPYSSGYTF.

CDR3 sequence (DNA): TGTGCCAGCAGCCCCGGTCCTCGTGAAAAACTGTTTTTT. Amino acids: CASSPGPREKLFF. This chain joins TRBV7-8 and TRBJ1-4; D unresolved. The CDR3 is 13 residues long. Trimming shortened V by 5 bases and J by 7 bases, and 11 bases separated the two germline ends. From germline, CDR1 is SGHVS and CDR2 FQNEAQ.

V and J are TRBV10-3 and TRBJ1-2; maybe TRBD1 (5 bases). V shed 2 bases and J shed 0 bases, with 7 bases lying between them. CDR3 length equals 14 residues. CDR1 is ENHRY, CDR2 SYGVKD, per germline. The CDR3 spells CAISETTANYGYTF. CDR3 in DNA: TGTGCCATCAGTGAGACGACAGCTAACTATGGCTACACCTTC.